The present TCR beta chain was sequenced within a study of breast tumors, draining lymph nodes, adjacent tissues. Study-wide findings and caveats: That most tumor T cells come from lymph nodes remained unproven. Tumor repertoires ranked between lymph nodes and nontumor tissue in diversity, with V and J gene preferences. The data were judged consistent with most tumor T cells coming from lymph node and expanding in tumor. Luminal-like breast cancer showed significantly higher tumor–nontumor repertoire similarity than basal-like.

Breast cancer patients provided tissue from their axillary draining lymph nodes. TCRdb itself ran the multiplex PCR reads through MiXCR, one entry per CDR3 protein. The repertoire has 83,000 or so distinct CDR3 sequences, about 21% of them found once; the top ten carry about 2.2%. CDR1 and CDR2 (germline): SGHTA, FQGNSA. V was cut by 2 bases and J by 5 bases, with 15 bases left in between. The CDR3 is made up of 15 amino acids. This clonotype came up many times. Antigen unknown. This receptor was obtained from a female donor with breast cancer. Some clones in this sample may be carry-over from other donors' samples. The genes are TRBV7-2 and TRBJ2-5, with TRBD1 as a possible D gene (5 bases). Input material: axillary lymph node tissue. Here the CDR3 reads CASSLNQGRMETQYF. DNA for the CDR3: TGTGCCAGCAGCTTAAATCAGGGTCGAATGGAGACCCAGTACTTC.